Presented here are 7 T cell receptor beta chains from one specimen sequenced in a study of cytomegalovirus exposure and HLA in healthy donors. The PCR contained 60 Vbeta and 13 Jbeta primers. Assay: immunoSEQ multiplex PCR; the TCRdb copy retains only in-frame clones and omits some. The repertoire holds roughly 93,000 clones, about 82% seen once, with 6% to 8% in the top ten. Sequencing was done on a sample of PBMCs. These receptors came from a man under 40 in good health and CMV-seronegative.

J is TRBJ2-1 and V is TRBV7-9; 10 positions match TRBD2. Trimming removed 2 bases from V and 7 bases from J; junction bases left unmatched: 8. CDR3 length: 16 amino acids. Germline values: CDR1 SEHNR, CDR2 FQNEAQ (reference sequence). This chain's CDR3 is CASSLSLAGVLNEQFF. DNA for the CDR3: TGTGCCAGCAGCTTATCGCTAGCGGGAGTTTTAAATGAGCAGTTCTTC.

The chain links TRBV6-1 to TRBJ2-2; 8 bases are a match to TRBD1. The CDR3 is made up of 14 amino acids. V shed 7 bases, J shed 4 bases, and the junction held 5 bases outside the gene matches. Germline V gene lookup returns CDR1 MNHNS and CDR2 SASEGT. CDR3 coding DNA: TGTGCCAGCAAAGAAGGGACAGGCACCGGGGAGCTGTTTTTT. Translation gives CASKEGTGTGELFF.

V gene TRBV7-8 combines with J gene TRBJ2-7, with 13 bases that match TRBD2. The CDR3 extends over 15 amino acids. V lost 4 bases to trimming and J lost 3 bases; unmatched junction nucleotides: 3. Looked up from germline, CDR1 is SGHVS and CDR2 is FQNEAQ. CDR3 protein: CASSSTSGGLYEQYF. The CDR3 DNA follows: TGTGCCAGCAGCTCGACTAGCGGGGGGCTCTACGAGCAGTACTTC.

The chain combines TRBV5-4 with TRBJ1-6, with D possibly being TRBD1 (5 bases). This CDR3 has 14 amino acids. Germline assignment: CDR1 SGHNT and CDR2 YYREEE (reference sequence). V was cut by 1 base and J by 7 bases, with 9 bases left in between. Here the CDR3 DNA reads TGTGCCAGCAGCTTGCAGGGTTCAAATTCACCCCTCCACTTT. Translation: CASSLQGSNSPLHF.

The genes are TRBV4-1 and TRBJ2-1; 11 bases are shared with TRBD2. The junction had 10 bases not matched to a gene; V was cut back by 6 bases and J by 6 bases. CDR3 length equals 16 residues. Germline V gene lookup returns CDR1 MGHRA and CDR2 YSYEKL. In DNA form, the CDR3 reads TGCGCCAGCAGACTTATAGCGGGGGGGCCAAGCAATGAGCAGTTCTTC. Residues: CASRLIAGGPSNEQFF.

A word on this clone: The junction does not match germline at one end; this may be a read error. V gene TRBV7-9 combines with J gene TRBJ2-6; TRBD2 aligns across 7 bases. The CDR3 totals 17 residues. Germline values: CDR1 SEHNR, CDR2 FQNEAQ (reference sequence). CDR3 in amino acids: CASSSPREGSGANVLAF. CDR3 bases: TGTGCCAGCAGCTCCCCCAGGGAGGGGTCTGGGGCCAACGTCCTGGCTTTC. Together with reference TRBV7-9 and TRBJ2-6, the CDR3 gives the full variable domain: DTGVSQNPRHKITKRGQNVTFRCDPISEHNRLYWYRQTLGQGPEFLTYFQNEAQLEKSRLLSDRFSAERPKGSFSTLEIQRTEQGDSAMYLCASSSPREGSGANVLAFGAGSRLTVL.

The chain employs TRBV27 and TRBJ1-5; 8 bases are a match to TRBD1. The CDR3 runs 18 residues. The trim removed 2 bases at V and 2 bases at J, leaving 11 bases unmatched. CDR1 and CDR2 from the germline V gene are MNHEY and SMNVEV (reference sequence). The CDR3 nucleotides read TGTGCCAGCAGTTTAACCACAGGGGGAGGTGGTGGCAATCAGCCCCAGCATTTT. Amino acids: CASSLTTGGGGGNQPQHF.